The rows below give T cell receptor beta chains drawn from one sample of a study of shared clonotypes between healthy human individuals. Assay: immunoSEQ multiplex PCR; the TCRdb copy retains only in-frame clones and omits some. The sample shows more than 2 million clones, 95% of them seen only once. Sequencing input: naive CD4+ T cells sorted from blood. The receptors stem from a man aged 18 to 35 in good health. CDR3s include the opening cysteine and the closing phenylalanine or tryptophan. D genes are given only for firm matches. Only part of the rows carry a size: once, few, many, or a class if the clone is expanded.

>TRBV11-3|TRBJ1-1|.|.
CASSTQGDTEAFF
TGTGCCAGCAGCACACAGGGAGACACTGAAGCTTTCTTT
>TRBV11-2|TRBJ1-2|.|.
CASSLDRGGYTF
TGTGCCAGCAGCTTAGACCGGGGAGGCTACACCTTC
>TRBV7-9|TRBJ1-5|.|few
CASSRASNQPQHF
TGTGCCAGCAGCCGAGCATCCAATCAGCCCCAGCATTTT
>TRBV7-9|TRBJ2-3|.|.
CASSRTGTDTQYF
TGTGCCAGCAGCCGGACAGGCACAGATACGCAGTATTTT
>TRBV5-1|TRBJ1-2|TRBD1|.
CASSFRQGSGYTF
TGCGCCAGCAGCTTCAGACAGGGATCGGGCTACACCTTC
>TRBV7-2|TRBJ2-7|.|.
CASSLEARIEQYF
TGTGCCAGCAGCTTAGAGGCCCGGATCGAGCAGTACTTC
>TRBV2|TRBJ1-3|TRBD1|once
CASRAGGVSGNTIYF
TGTGCCAGCAGGGCAGGGGGCGTCTCTGGAAACACCATATATTTT
>TRBV6-6|TRBJ2-5|.|.
CASSYSMVSGRETQYF
TGTGCCAGCAGTTACTCGATGGTTAGCGGACGGGAGACCCAGTACTTC
>TRBV4-1|TRBJ1-1|TRBD1|.
CASSLDPGQGRWTEAFF
TGCGCCAGCAGCCTAGACCCGGGACAGGGGAGGTGGACTGAAGCTTTCTTT
>TRBV5-6|TRBJ1-6|.|.
CASSLEPEGTPLHF
TGTGCCAGCAGCTTGGAACCTGAAGGGACACCCCTCCACTTT
>TRBV6-5|TRBJ2-5|.|.
CASTQSGSGSGTQYF
TGTGCCAGCACCCAATCCGGCTCGGGATCAGGGACCCAGTACTTC
>TRBV27|TRBJ1-6|.|.
CASSLTGSYNSPLHF
TGTGCCAGCAGTTTAACAGGTTCCTATAATTCACCCCTCCACTTT
>TRBV4-1|TRBJ1-5|.|.
CASSQDLDYSNQPQHF
TGCGCCAGCAGCCAAGATTTGGACTATAGCAATCAGCCCCAGCATTTT
>TRBV30|TRBJ2-2|.|once
CAWDNMMRAGELFF
TGTGCCTGGGATAACATGATGCGGGCCGGGGAGCTGTTTTTT
>TRBV2|TRBJ1-5|.|once
CASSDLVSNQPQHF
TGTGCCAGCAGTGATCTTGTAAGCAATCAGCCCCAGCATTTT
>TRBV4-1|TRBJ1-1|TRBD1|.
CASSQATGAIMNTEAFF
TGCGCCAGCAGCCAAGCGACAGGGGCGATCATGAACACTGAAGCTTTCTTT
>TRBV9|TRBJ1-4|.|.
CASSVNPSRPTLNEKLFF
TGTGCCAGCAGCGTAAACCCCTCCCGGCCTACACTTAATGAAAAACTGTTTTTT
>TRBV4-1|TRBJ2-1|.|.
CASSQDRLGNEQFF
TGCGCCAGCAGTCAAGATAGGCTTGGCAATGAGCAGTTCTTC
>TRBV10-3|TRBJ2-7|.|.
CAISEGPGREQYF
TGTGCCATCAGTGAGGGGCCAGGGCGCGAGCAGTACTTC
>TRBV9|TRBJ2-2|.|.
CASSVGGELFF
TGTGCCAGCAGCGTGGGCGGGGAGCTGTTTTTT
>TRBV2|TRBJ1-6|.|.
CASTEGRNSPLHF
TGTGCCAGCACTGAGGGCCGGAATTCACCCCTCCACTTT
>TRBV5-1|TRBJ2-7|.|.
CASGRSSSYEQYF
TGCGCCAGCGGGAGGTCGAGCTCCTACGAGCAGTACTTC
>TRBV20-1|TRBJ1-4|TRBD1|.
CLDRVNEKLFF
TGCCTTGACAGGGTTAATGAAAAACTGTTTTTT
>TRBV2|TRBJ2-2|.|.
CASKEDIGGELFF
TGTGCCAGCAAGGAGGATATCGGCGGGGAGCTGTTTTTT
>TRBV7-9|TRBJ1-1|TRBD1|.
CASSQGGNTEAFF
TGTGCCAGCAGCCAGGGGGGGAACACTGAAGCTTTCTTT
>TRBV30|TRBJ2-7|.|.
CAWSVGGNEQYF
TGTGCCTGGAGTGTAGGGGGGAACGAGCAGTACTTC
>TRBV27|TRBJ1-6|TRBD1|.
CASRLQGAENSPLHF
TGTGCCAGCAGGTTACAGGGGGCCGAGAATTCACCCCTCCACTTT
>TRBV5-1|TRBJ2-2|.|.
CASSLVVSGELFF
TGCGCCAGCAGCTTGGTGGTTAGCGGGGAGCTGTTTTTT
>TRBV4-3|TRBJ1-4|TRBD1|.
CASSQGDRDHEKLFF
TGCGCCAGCAGCCAAGGGGACAGGGACCACGAAAAACTGTTTTTT
>TRBV11-2|TRBJ1-3|.|.
CASSPRGAAGNTIYF
TGTGCCAGCAGCCCCCGGGGAGCGGCTGGAAACACCATATATTTT
>TRBV12-5|TRBJ1-2|TRBD1|.
CASGLTGTGSRYTF
TGTGCTAGTGGTTTAACCGGGACAGGGTCGCGCTACACCTTC
>TRBV7-9|TRBJ1-6|.|few
CASSHTPSPLHF
TGTGCCAGCAGCCATACACCTTCACCCCTCCACTTT
>TRBV19|TRBJ2-1|TRBD2|once
CASSGTSGSTRQFF
TGTGCCAGTAGTGGGACTAGCGGGAGCACGAGGCAGTTCTTC
>TRBV6-5|TRBJ2-7|TRBD2|.
CASNPGGNKPYEQYF
TGTGCCAGCAATCCGGGAGGGAACAAGCCCTACGAGCAGTACTTC
>TRBV10-3|TRBJ2-7|.|.
CAISEWDRTYEQYF
TGTGCCATCAGTGAGTGGGACCGTACCTACGAGCAGTACTTC
>TRBV28|TRBJ2-1|.|.
CASSTRQTHYNEQFF
TGTGCCAGCAGTACCAGACAAACCCACTACAATGAGCAGTTCTTC
>TRBV7-2|TRBJ2-1|.|.
CASSTRVYNEQFF
TGTGCCAGCAGCACCCGGGTTTACAATGAGCAGTTCTTC
>TRBV15|TRBJ2-3|.|.
CATSREKTASGSDTQYF
TGTGCCACCAGCAGAGAGAAGACAGCTTCGGGGTCAGATACGCAGTATTTT
>TRBV18|TRBJ1-4|TRBD1|.
CASSPRQGGEKLFF
TGTGCCAGCTCACCTCGACAGGGAGGCGAAAAACTGTTTTTT
>TRBV19|TRBJ1-2|TRBD1|.
CACEQGQGGYTF
TGTGCCTGCGAGCAAGGACAGGGCGGCTACACCTTC
>TRBV4-3|TRBJ1-5|.|.
CASSQESGSNQPQHF
TGCGCCAGCAGCCAAGAGTCAGGGAGCAATCAGCCCCAGCATTTT
>TRBV18|TRBJ1-1|TRBD1|.
CASSKGQATEAFF
TGTGCCAGCTCAAAGGGACAGGCCACTGAAGCTTTCTTT
>TRBV11-3|TRBJ2-5|TRBD2|.
CASSFSTSGGQETQYF
TGTGCCAGCAGCTTCTCGACTAGCGGGGGGCAAGAGACCCAGTACTTC
>TRBV9|TRBJ2-3|TRBD2|few
CASSVGLAGNTDTQYF
TGTGCCAGCAGCGTCGGACTAGCGGGAAACACAGATACGCAGTATTTT
>TRBV7-9|TRBJ2-3|.|.
CATPIGTDTQYF
TGTGCCACCCCGATCGGCACAGATACGCAGTATTTT
>TRBV9|TRBJ2-2|TRBD1|.
CASSVAGQGNTGELFF
TGTGCCAGCAGCGTAGCGGGACAGGGAAACACCGGGGAGCTGTTTTTT
>TRBV2|TRBJ2-7|TRBD1|.
CASTRTGGVYEQYF
TGTGCCAGCACAAGGACAGGGGGGGTCTACGAGCAGTACTTC
>TRBV6-1|TRBJ2-7|.|.
CASSQGSAGSYEQYF
TGTGCCAGCAGCCAGGGATCGGCGGGTTCCTACGAGCAGTACTTC
>TRBV15|TRBJ2-1|TRBD2|once
CATSRSFRRSGSSGRDEQFF
TGTGCCACCAGCAGGAGTTTTCGTAGGAGCGGGAGTTCTGGGAGGGATGAGCAGTTCTTC
>TRBV28|TRBJ2-2|.|.
CASRRGGELFF
TGTGCCAGCAGGAGGGGCGGGGAGCTGTTTTTT
>TRBV5-1|TRBJ2-7|.|.
CASSLVTTYEQYF
TGCGCCAGCAGCTTGGTCACTACCTACGAGCAGTACTTC
>TRBV6-1|TRBJ2-1|.|.
CASSATGRALDEQFF
TGTGCCAGCAGTGCGACAGGGAGGGCGCTGGATGAGCAGTTCTTC
>TRBV5-6|TRBJ1-4|.|.
CASSYSATNEKLFF
TGTGCCAGCAGCTACAGTGCAACTAATGAAAAACTGTTTTTT
>TRBV2|TRBJ2-2|.|.
CASEAEMNTGELFF
TGTGCCAGCGAGGCGGAGATGAACACCGGGGAGCTGTTTTTT
>TRBV5-1|TRBJ1-4|TRBD1|.
CASSLNTGGLANEKLFF
TGCGCCAGCAGCCTTAATACAGGGGGCTTGGCTAATGAAAAACTGTTTTTT
>TRBV5-1|TRBJ1-1|.|.
CASSLGQVNTEAFF
TGCGCCAGCAGCTTGGGGCAGGTGAACACTGAAGCTTTCTTT
>TRBV6-1|TRBJ2-3|TRBD2|.
CASMPGLAGTDTQYF
TGTGCCAGCATGCCGGGACTAGCGGGTACAGATACGCAGTATTTT
>TRBV4-1|TRBJ1-2|TRBD1|.
CASRLTGTGVGYGYTF
TGCGCCAGCAGACTGACAGGGACCGGCGTGGGCTATGGCTACACCTTC
>TRBV6-5|TRBJ2-1|.|.
CASTREISAEQFF
TGTGCCAGCACCCGTGAGATTTCGGCTGAGCAGTTCTTC
>TRBV7-6|TRBJ1-1|.|many
CASSLPGLQEAFF
TGTGCCAGCAGCTTACCCGGACTGCAAGAAGCTTTCTTT